This T cell receptor (beta chain) is drawn from a study of shared clonotypes between healthy human individuals. Study details: There were three CD4 naive, three CD4 memory, two CD8 naive and one CD8 memory plates per donor. Findings of the study overall: Only blood underwent sampling, and tissue repertoires likely differ.

Details on this clone: What it binds is not known.

CDR3 length: 16 amino acids. The germline V and J ends were trimmed by 0 bases and 3 bases, with 14 bases remaining between them. CDR1 SGHDN and CDR2 FVKESK come from the germline V gene. The assay was immunoSEQ multiplex PCR, and TCRdb's table has in-frame clones only and misses some. Of hundreds of thousands of clones listed, approximately 92% were seen once; the top ten hold 20% to 30%. The naive CD8 subset, CD45RO-negative cells positively selected for CCR7, excluded terminally differentiated effector memory CD45RA+ cells. Sequencing was carried out using naive CD8+ T cells sorted from blood. This chain connects TRBV14 to TRBJ2-5; D is perhaps TRBD1 (6 bases). This sequence originates from a man aged 30-40 years in good health. CDR3 nucleotides: TGTGCCAGCAGCCAAGATGTAGACAGGATAGAAGAGACCCAGTACTTC. Encoded protein: CASSQDVDRIEETQYF.